A single sample gave rise to the 21 T cell receptor beta chains below, sequenced in a study of OX40 agonist ivuxolimab in advanced cancers. Generated by immunoSEQ multiplex PCR, the TCRdb table keeps only in-frame clones and is missing some. This table has about 70,000 clones, roughly 80% appearing once. Sequencing used CD4+ or CD8+ T cells sorted from blood, obtained in a trial of the OX40 agonist ivuxolimab. These TCRs come from an adult with an advanced solid tumor such as melanoma, head and neck, liver or kidney cancer.

The chain joins TRBV6-6 to TRBJ2-1; tentative D call: TRBD2 (6 bases). Between the trimmed V and J ends, which lost 6 bases and 7 bases, there was a span of 19 bases. The CDR3 is made up of 15 amino acids. Germline-derived CDR1 and CDR2 are MNHNY and SVGAGI (reference sequence). In DNA form, the CDR3 reads TGTGCCAGCAGCCGTTCTAGCCAAGGGAGGAATGAGCAGTTCTTC. It translates to CASSRSSQGRNEQFF.

This chain links TRBV19 with TRBJ2-1; D tentatively fits TRBD1 or TRBD2 (5 bases each). Trimming pared 7 bases from V and 0 bases from J, leaving 10 bases between. The germline CDR1 and CDR2 sequences are LNHDA and SQIVND (reference sequence). The CDR3 extends over 14 amino acids. The CDR3 reads CASTWGSSYNEQFF. The CDR3 region has the DNA TGTGCCAGTACTTGGGGGAGCTCCTACAATGAGCAGTTCTTC.

The CDR3 loop reads CAISVGTGSSGANVLTF. DNA of the CDR3: TGTGCCATCAGTGTGGGGACAGGAAGCTCTGGGGCCAACGTCCTGACTTTC. The rearrangement links TRBV10-3 to TRBJ2-6, with 8 bases lining up with TRBD1. The CDR3 runs 17 residues. With 4 bases clipped from V and 0 bases from J, the junction kept 5 bases outside the gene matches. Germline values: CDR1 ENHRY, CDR2 SYGVKD.

This chain connects TRBV27 to TRBJ1-2; possibly TRBD1 for D (5 bases). Trimming took 7 bases from V and 10 from J, leaving 22 bases between them. Germline CDR1 MNHEY, CDR2 SMNVEV (reference sequence). This CDR3 contains 14 residues. DNA of the CDR3: TGTGCCAGCAAGGGTGTGTGGGGGTCCTTCCCCTACACCTTC. Translating it yields CASKGVWGSFPYTF.

The chain uses TRBV10-2 and TRBJ2-1; D may be TRBD1 (6 bases). Germline values: CDR1 WSHSY, CDR2 SAAADI. The CDR3 contains 11 residues. V was clipped by 4 bases and J by 10 bases, with 8 bases between them. The CDR3 DNA is TGCGCCAGCAGTGGGGGGCCAGAGCAGTTCTTC. Its protein is CASSGGPEQFF.

The chain recombines TRBV19 with TRBJ2-1; D is possibly TRBD2 (5 bases). This CDR3 has 16 residues. V lost 2 bases, J lost 2 bases, and 13 bases lay in between. Germline-derived CDR1 and CDR2 are LNHDA and SQIVND (reference sequence). The DNA of the CDR3 is TGTGCCAGTAGTATAAGGGTGGGAGTCACCTACAATGAGCAGTTCTTC. Translation: CASSIRVGVTYNEQFF.

The chain couples TRBV5-1 to TRBJ2-2; no clear D. The CDR3 is 15 amino acids. Germline CDR1 is SGHRS and CDR2 is YFSETQ. Trimming removed 1 base from V and 1 base from J, with 8 bases in between. CDR3 region: CASSLNAVNTGELFF. CDR3 DNA sequence: TGCGCCAGCAGCTTGAACGCGGTGAACACCGGGGAGCTGTTTTTT. Full variable domain (rest looked up from reference TRBV5-1 and TRBJ2-2): KAGVTQTPRYLIKTRGQQVTLSCSPISGHRSVSWYQQTPGQGLQFLFEYFSETQRNKGNFPGRFSGRQFSNSRSEMNVSTLELGDSALYLCASSLNAVNTGELFFGEGSRLTVL.

To note about this clone: The junction does not match germline at one end; this may be a read error. The rearrangement joins TRBV10-3 to TRBJ2-3, with 14 bases identical to TRBD2. Germline CDR1 is ENHRY and CDR2 is SYGVKD. This CDR3 has 15 amino acids. CDR3 amino acids: CASSETSGGADTQYF. The DNA for the CDR3 is TGTGCCAGCAGTGAGACTAGCGGGGGGGCAGATACGCAGTATTTT.

The V and J genes are TRBV2 and TRBJ1-5; D is perhaps TRBD1 (5 bases). In germline, CDR1 is SNHLY, CDR2 FYNNEI. The V end lost 1 base, the J end lost 0 bases, and 7 bases lay between the germline ends. The CDR3 length is 15 residues. The CDR3 loop reads CASSEEGFSNQPQHF. The CDR3 DNA reads as TGTGCCAGCAGTGAAGAGGGGTTTAGCAATCAGCCCCAGCATTTT.

The gene calls are TRBV29-1 and TRBJ2-1, with a tentative D call TRBD2 (5 bases). Germline CDR1 and CDR2: SQVTM and ANQGSEA. The CDR3 has 14 residues. The V end lost 4 bases, the J end lost 10 bases, and 20 bases lay between the germline ends. Here the CDR3 reads CSVVWVAGVGEQFF. CDR3 DNA sequence: TGCAGCGTTGTTTGGGTGGCCGGGGTTGGGGAGCAGTTCTTC.

V usage is TRBV4-3 and J usage is TRBJ2-3; perhaps TRBD1 as D (5 bases). V was pared by 4 bases and J by 6 bases, with 11 bases between. In germline, CDR1 is LGHNA, CDR2 YSLEER. This CDR3 comprises 13 residues. CDR3 in amino acids: CASSPQGPDTQYF. Here the CDR3 DNA reads TGCGCCAGCAGCCCGCAGGGTCCGGATACGCAGTATTTT.

The chain is built from TRBV6-6 and TRBJ1-5, with 8 bases lining up with TRBD1. Per germline, CDR1 MNHNY and CDR2 SVGAGI (reference sequence). V dropped 11 bases and J dropped 3; count of bases not matched to a gene: 6. The CDR3 has 13 amino acids. CDR3 sequence reads: CAVATGDNQPQHF. CDR3 sequence (DNA): TGTGCCGTAGCGACAGGGGACAATCAGCCCCAGCATTTT.

In its sample, this clone was seen a few times. The V gene is TRBV2, the J gene TRBJ1-5; D is undetermined. The CDR3 has 14 amino acids. V was shortened by 6 bases and J by 0 bases, with 9 bases between the two germline ends. Germline CDR1 SNHLY, CDR2 FYNNEI. The CDR3 DNA follows: TGTGCCAGCAGGGCGGATGTTAGCAATCAGCCCCAGCATTTT. Amino acids: CASRADVSNQPQHF.

This clone has just a few counts. The CDR3 loop reads CASGLAGPGGEQYF. DNA for the CDR3: TGTGCCAGCGGTTTAGCGGGCCCGGGAGGCGAGCAGTACTTC. The rearrangement links TRBV2 to TRBJ2-7; 7 bases map to TRBD2. With 8 bases clipped from V and 6 bases from J, the junction kept 13 bases outside the gene matches. The germline CDR1 and CDR2 sequences are SNHLY and FYNNEI. The CDR3 runs 14 residues.

This chain's CDR3 is CASRRSIGNTIYF. In DNA form, the CDR3 reads TGTGCCAGTAGGAGATCGATTGGAAACACCATATATTTT. The rearrangement joins TRBV19 to TRBJ1-3; the D is unclear. V lost 6 bases and J lost 3, with 9 bases in between. The CDR3 length is 13 residues. Germline V gives CDR1 LNHDA, CDR2 SQIVND (reference sequence).

A few counts support this clone. J is TRBJ2-2 and V is TRBV2; D may be TRBD2 (5 bases). Deletions cut 7 bases from V and 6 bases from J, with 12 bases between. The CDR3 consists of 13 residues. Germline V gene sequence: CDR1 SNHLY, CDR2 FYNNEI. The chain's CDR3 is CASTREKSGELFF. The CDR3 nucleotides read TGTGCCAGCACTAGGGAGAAATCCGGGGAGCTGTTTTTT.

V gene TRBV6-5 combines with J gene TRBJ2-1, with unresolved D. CDR3 length equals 11 residues. Germline CDR1 reads MNHEY; CDR2 reads SVGAGI. The V and J ends lost 3 bases and 6 bases respectively, with 3 bases between them. CDR3: CASSYSNEQFF. The CDR3 DNA reads as TGTGCCAGCAGTTATAGCAATGAGCAGTTCTTC.

This clone was seen only a few times. This CDR3 is CASSNTGVRGSNQPQHF. In nucleotides, the CDR3 is TGTGCCAGTAGTAACACTGGGGTCCGGGGGAGCAATCAGCCCCAGCATTTT. The chain couples TRBV19 to TRBJ1-5, with D tentatively TRBD1 (5 bases). The length of the CDR3 is 17 residues. Trimming stripped 4 bases from V and 1 base from J, with 17 bases between. In germline, CDR1 is LNHDA, CDR2 SQIVND (reference sequence).

The gene calls are TRBV4-3 and TRBJ2-2, with D perhaps TRBD2 (5 bases). The germline V gene encodes CDR1 LGHNA and CDR2 YSLEER. The CDR3 is made up of 17 amino acids. V gave up 4 bases and J gave up 4 bases, with 19 bases separating them. CDR3 amino acids: CASSLKRIRGPTGELFF. The CDR3 nucleotides read TGCGCCAGCAGCCTGAAAAGAATTCGGGGTCCCACCGGGGAGCTGTTTTTT.

The rearrangement links TRBV5-6 to TRBJ2-3; 8 nucleotides match TRBD2. Trimming at V came to 4 bases and at J to 4 bases, leaving 8 bases not matched to a gene. Germline CDR1 and CDR2: SGHDT and YYEEEE. The CDR3 extends over 15 amino acids. The CDR3 loop reads CASSRERGLSDTQYF. CDR3 nucleotide sequence: TGTGCCAGCAGCCGGGAGCGGGGGTTGTCAGATACGCAGTATTTT.

V is TRBV11-3 and J is TRBJ2-1; D possibly corresponds to TRBD2 (6 bases). Trimming left V 6 bases short and J 6 bases short, with 9 bases between. This CDR3 has 12 residues. Germline V gene lookup returns CDR1 SGHNT and CDR2 YENEEA. The CDR3 region has the DNA TGTGCCAGCAGGTATAGCGGCAATGAGCAGTTCTTC. Translation gives CASRYSGNEQFF.